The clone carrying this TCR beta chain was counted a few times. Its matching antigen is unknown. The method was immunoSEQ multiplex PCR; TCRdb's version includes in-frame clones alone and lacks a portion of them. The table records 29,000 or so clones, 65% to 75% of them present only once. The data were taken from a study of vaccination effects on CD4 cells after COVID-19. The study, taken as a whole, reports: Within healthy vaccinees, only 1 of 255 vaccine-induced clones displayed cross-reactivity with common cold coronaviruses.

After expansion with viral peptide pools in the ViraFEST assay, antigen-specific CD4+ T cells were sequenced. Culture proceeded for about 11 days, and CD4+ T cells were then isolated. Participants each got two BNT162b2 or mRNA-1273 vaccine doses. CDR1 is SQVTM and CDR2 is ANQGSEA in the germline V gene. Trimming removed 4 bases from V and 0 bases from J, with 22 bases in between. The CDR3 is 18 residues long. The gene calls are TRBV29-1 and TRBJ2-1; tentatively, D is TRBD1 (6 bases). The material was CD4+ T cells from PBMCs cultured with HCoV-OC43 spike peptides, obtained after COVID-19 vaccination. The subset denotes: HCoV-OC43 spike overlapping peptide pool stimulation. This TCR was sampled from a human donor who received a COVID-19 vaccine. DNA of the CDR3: TGCAGCGTTGCGTTACAAAACAGGGCCCGTAGCTCCTACAATGAGCAGTTCTTC. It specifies CSVALQNRARSSYNEQFF.